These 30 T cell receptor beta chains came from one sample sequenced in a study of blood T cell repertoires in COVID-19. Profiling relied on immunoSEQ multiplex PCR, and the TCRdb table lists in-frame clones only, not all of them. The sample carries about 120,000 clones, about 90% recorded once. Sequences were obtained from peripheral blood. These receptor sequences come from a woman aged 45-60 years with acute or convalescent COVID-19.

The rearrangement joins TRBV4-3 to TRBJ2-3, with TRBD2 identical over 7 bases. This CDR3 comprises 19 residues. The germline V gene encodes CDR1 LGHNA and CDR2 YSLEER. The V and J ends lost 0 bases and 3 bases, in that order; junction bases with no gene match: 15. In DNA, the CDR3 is TGCGCCAGCAGCCAAGATGGAGCCTTAGGACTAGAAGGAACAGATACGCAGTATTTT. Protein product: CASSQDGALGLEGTDTQYF.

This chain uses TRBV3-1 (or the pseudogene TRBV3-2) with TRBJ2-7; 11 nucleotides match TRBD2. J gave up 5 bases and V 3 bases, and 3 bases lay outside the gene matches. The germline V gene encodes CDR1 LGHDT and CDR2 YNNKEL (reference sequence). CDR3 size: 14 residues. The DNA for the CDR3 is TGTGCCAGCAGCCACCCTAGCGGGGGGAACGAGCAGTACTTC. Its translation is CASSHPSGGNEQYF.

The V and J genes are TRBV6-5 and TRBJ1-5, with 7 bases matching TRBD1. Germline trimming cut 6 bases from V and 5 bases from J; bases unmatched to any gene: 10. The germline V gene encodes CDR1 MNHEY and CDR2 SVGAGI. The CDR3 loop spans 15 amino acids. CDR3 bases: TGTGCCAGCAGACTAGGGACAGCCCGATATCAGCCCCAGCATTTT. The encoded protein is CASRLGTARYQPQHF.

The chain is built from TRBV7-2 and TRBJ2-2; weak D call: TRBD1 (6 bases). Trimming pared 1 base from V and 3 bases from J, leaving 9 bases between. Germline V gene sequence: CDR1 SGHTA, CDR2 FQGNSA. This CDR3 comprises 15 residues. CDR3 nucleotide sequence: TGTGCCAGCAGCTTAGGTCAGGGGTACACCGGGGAGCTGTTTTTT. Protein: CASSLGQGYTGELFF. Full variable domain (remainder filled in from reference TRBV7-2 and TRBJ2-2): GAGVSQSPSNKVTEKGKDVELRCDPISGHTALYWYRQSLGQGLEFLIYFQGNSAPDKSGLPSDRFSAERTGGSVSTLTIQRTQQEDSAVYLCASSLGQGYTGELFFGEGSRLTVL.

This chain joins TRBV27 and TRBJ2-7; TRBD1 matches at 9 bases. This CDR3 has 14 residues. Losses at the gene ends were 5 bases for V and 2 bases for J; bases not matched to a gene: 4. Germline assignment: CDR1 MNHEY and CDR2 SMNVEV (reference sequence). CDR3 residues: CASSPGQGPYEQYF. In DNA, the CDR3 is TGTGCCAGCAGTCCGGGACAGGGTCCCTACGAGCAGTACTTC.

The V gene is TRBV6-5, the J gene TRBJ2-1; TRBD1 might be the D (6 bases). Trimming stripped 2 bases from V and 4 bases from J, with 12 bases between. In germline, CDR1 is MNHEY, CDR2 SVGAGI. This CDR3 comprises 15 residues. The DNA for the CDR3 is TGTGCCAGCAGTTACGACAGGATTATTTACAATGAGCAGTTCTTC. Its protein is CASSYDRIIYNEQFF.

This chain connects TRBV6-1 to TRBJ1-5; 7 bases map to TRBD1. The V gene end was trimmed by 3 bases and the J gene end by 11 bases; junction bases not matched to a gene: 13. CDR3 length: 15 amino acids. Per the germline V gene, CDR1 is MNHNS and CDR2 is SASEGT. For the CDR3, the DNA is TGTGCCAGCAGTGACGATCACAGGGGTTTAGAGGCCCAGCATTTT. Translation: CASSDDHRGLEAQHF.

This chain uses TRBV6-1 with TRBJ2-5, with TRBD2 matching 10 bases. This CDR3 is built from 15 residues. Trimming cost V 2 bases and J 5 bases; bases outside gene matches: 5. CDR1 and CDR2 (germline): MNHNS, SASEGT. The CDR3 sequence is CASSEPLAGVETQYF. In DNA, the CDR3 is TGTGCCAGCAGTGAACCGCTAGCGGGAGTTGAGACCCAGTACTTC.

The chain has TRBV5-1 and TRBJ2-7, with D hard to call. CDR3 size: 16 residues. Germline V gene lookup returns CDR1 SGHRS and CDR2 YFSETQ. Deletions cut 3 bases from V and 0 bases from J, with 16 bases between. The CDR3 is CASSWASVTSSYEQYF. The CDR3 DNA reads TGCGCCAGCAGCTGGGCATCGGTGACGAGCTCCTACGAGCAGTACTTC. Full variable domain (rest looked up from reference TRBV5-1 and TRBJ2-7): KAGVTQTPRYLIKTRGQQVTLSCSPISGHRSVSWYQQTPGQGLQFLFEYFSETQRNKGNFPGRFSGRQFSNSRSEMNVSTLELGDSALYLCASSWASVTSSYEQYFGPGTRLTVT.

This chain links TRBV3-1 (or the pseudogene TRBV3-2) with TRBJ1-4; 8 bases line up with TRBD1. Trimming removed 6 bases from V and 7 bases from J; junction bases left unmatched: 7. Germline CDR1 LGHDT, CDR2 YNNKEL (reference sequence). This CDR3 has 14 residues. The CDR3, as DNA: TGTGCCAGCAGGCCGGGGACAGGTTTTGAAAAACTGTTTTTT. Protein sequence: CASRPGTGFEKLFF.

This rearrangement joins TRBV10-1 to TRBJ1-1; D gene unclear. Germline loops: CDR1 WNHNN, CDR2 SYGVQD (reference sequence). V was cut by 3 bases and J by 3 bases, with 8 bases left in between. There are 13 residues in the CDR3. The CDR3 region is CASSESGYTEAFF. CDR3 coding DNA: TGCGCCAGCAGTGAATCCGGGTACACTGAAGCTTTCTTT.

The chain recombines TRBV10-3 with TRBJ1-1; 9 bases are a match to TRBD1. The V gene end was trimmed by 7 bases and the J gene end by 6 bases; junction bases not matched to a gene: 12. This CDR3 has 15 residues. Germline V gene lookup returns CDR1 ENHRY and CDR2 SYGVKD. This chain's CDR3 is CAITPGDRETPEAFF. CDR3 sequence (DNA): TGTGCCATCACCCCGGGGGACAGGGAGACCCCTGAAGCTTTCTTT.

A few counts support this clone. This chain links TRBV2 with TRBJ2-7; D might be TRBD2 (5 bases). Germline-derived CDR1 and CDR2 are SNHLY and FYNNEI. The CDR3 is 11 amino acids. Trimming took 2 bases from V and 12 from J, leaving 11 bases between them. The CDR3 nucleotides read TGTGCCAGCAGTGAATGGGAGAAACGGTACTTC. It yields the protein CASSEWEKRYF.

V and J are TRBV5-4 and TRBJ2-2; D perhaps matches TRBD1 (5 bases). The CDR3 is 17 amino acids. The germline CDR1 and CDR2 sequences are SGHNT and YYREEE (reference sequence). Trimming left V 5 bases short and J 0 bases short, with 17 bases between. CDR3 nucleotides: TGTGCCAGCAGTTCAGAGATGACAGACGCGAACACCGGGGAGCTGTTTTTT. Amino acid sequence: CASSSEMTDANTGELFF.

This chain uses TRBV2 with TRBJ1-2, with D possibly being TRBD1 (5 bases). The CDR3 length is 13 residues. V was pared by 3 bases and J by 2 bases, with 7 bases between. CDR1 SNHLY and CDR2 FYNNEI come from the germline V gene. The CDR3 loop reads CASSDRGNYGYTF. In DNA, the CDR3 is TGTGCCAGCAGTGACCGGGGGAACTATGGCTACACCTTC.

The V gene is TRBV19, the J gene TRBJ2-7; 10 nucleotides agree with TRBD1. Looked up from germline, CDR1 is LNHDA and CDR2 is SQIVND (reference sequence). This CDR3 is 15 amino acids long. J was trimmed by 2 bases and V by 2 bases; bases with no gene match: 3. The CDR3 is CASSISDRGAYEQYF. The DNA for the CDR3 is TGTGCCAGTAGTATATCGGACAGGGGGGCCTACGAGCAGTACTTC. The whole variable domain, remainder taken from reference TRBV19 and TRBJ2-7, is DGGITQSPKYLFRKEGQNVTLSCEQNLNHDAMYWYRQDPGQGLRLIYYSQIVNDFQKGDIAEGYSVSREKKESFPLTVTSAQKNPTAFYLCASSISDRGAYEQYFGPGTRLTVT.

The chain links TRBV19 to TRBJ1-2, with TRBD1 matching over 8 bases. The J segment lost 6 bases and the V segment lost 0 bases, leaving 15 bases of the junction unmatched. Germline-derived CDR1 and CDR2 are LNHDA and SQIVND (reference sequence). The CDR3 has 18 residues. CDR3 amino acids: CASSIDGIPGGRLNGYTF. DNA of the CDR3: TGTGCCAGTAGTATAGATGGCATACCAGGGGGCCGACTAAATGGCTACACCTTC.

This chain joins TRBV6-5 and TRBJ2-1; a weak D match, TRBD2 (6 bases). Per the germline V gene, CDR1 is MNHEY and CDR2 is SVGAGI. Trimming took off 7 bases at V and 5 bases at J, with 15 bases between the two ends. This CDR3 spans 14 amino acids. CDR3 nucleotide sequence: TGTGCCAGCAAAGCCGGGGGTATTCACAATGAGCAGTTCTTC. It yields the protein CASKAGGIHNEQFF.

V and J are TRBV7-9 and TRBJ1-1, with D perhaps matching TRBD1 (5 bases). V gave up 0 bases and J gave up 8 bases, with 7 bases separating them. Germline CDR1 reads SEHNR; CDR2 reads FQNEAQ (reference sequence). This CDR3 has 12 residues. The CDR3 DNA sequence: TGTGCCAGCAGCTTAGCCAACAGGGAAGCTTTCTTT. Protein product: CASSLANREAFF.

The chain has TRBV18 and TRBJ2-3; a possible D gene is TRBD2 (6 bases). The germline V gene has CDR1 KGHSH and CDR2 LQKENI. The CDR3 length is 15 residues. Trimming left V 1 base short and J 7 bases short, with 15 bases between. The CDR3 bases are TGTGCCAGCTCACCACGGGGGGAGGATAGAAATACGCAGTATTTT. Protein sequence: CASSPRGEDRNTQYF.

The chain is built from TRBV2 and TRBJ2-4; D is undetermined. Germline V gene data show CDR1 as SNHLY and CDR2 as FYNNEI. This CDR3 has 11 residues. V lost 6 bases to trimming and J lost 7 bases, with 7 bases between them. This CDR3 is CASSAGNIQYF. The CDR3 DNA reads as TGTGCCAGCAGCGCCGGTAACATTCAGTACTTC.

CDR3 region: CASGQGVTNYGYTF. The CDR3 region has the DNA TGTGCCAGCGGTCAGGGGGTGACTAACTATGGCTACACCTTC. The J gene is TRBJ1-2, the V gene TRBV6-5; 7 bases match TRBD1. The CDR3 totals 14 residues. V shed 8 bases, J shed 0 bases, and the junction held 6 bases outside the gene matches. Germline values: CDR1 MNHEY, CDR2 SVGAGI.

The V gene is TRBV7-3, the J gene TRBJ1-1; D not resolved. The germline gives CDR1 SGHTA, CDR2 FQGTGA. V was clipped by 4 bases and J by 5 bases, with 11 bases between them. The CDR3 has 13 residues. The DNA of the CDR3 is TGTGCCAGCAGCTCGGAAGTCGGGACTGAAGCTTTCTTT. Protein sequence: CASSSEVGTEAFF.

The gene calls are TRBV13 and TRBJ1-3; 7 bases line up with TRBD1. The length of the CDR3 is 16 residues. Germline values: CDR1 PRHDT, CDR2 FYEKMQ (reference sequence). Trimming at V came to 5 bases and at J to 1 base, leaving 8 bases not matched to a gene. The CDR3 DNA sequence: TGTGCCAGCAGCCGACTAAGGGGGCGGTCTGGAAACACCATATATTTT. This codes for CASSRLRGRSGNTIYF.

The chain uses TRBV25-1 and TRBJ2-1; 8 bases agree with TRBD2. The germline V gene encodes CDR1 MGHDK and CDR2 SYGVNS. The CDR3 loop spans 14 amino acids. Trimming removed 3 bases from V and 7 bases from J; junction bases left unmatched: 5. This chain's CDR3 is CASSDAGGRNEQFF. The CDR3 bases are TGTGCCAGCAGTGATGCGGGAGGAAGAAATGAGCAGTTCTTC.

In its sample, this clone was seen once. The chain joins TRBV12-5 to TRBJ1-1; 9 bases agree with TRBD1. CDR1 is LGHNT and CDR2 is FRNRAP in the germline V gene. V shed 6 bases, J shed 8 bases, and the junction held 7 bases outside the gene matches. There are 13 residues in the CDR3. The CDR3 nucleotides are TGTGCTAGTGGGAAAACAGGGGGCGGCGAAGCTTTCTTT. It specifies CASGKTGGGEAFF. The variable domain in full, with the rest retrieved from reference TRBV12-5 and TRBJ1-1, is DARVTQTPRHKVTEMGQEVTMRCQPILGHNTVFWYRQTMMQGLELLAYFRNRAPLDDSGMPKDRFSAEMPDATLATLKIQPSEPRDSAVYFCASGKTGGGEAFFGQGTRLTVV.

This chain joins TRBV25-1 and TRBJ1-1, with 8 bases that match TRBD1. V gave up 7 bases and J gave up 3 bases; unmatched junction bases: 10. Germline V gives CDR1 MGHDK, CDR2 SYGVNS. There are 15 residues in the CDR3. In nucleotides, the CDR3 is TGTGCCAGCACCTGGACAGGGAGGTTGGACACTGAAGCTTTCTTT. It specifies CASTWTGRLDTEAFF.

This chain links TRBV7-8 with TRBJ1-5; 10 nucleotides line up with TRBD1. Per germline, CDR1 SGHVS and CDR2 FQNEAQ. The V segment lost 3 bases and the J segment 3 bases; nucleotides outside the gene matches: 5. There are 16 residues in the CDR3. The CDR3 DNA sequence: TGTGCCAGCAGCTTGGGGACAGGGGTTGTCAATCAGCCCCAGCATTTT. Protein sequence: CASSLGTGVVNQPQHF.

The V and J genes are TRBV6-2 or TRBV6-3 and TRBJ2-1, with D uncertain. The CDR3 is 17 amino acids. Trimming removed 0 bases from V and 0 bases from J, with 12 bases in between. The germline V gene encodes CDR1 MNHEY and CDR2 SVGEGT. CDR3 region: CASSYSIESSSYNEQFF. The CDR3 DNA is TGTGCCAGCAGTTACTCGATTGAATCGAGCTCCTACAATGAGCAGTTCTTC.

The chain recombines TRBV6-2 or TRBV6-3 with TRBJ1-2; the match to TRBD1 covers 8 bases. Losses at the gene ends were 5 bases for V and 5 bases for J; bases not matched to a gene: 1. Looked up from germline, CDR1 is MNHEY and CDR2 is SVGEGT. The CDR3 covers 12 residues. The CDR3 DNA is TGTGCCAGCAGTCGACAGGGGTATGGCTACACCTTC. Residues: CASSRQGYGYTF.